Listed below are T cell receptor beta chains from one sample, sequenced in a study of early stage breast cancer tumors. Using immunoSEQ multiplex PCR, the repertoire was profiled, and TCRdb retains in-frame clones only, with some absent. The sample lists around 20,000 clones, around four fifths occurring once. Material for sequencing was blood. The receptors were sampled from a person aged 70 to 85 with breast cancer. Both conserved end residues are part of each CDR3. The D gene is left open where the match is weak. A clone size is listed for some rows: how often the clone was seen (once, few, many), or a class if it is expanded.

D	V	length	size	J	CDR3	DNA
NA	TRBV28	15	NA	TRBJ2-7	CASTTAGGPSYEQYF	TGTGCCAGCACCACTGCAGGGGGGCCCTCCTACGAGCAGTACTTC
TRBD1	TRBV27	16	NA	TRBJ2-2	CASSGRDRGNTGELFF	TGTGCCAGCAGTGGCCGGGACAGAGGTAACACCGGGGAGCTGTTTTTT
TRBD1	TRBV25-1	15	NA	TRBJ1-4	CASSEGQGRGEKLFF	TGTGCCAGCAGTGAAGGACAGGGAAGAGGCGAAAAACTGTTTTTT
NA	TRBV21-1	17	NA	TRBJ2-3	CASSPLTLARGADTQYF	TGTGCCAGCAGCCCTCTCACCCTTGCCCGGGGTGCAGATACGCAGTATTTT
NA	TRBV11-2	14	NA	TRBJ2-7	CASSLRQASYEQYF	TGTGCCAGCAGCTTAAGGCAGGCTTCCTACGAGCAGTACTTC
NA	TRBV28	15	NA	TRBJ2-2	CASSSNRVITGELFF	TGTGCCAGCAGTTCGAACAGGGTTATAACCGGGGAGCTGTTTTTT
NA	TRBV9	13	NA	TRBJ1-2	CASSFGLSYGYTF	TGTGCCAGCAGTTTTGGTCTGAGCTATGGCTACACCTTC
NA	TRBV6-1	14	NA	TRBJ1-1	CASSTAFENTEAFF	TGTGCCAGCAGCACAGCCTTCGAAAACACTGAAGCTTTCTTT
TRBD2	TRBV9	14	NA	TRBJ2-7	CASSPGTTLYEQYF	TGTGCCAGCAGCCCCGGGACTACCCTTTACGAGCAGTACTTC
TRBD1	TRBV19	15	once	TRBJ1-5	CASSIVRQGNQPQHF	TGTGCCAGTAGTATCGTACGACAGGGGAATCAGCCCCAGCATTTT
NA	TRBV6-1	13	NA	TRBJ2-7	CASSRGGPYEQYF	TGTGCCAGCAGTAGGGGGGGACCCTACGAGCAGTACTTC
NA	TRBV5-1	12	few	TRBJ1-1	CARIQGNTEAFF	TGCGCCAGGATACAGGGGAACACTGAAGCTTTCTTT
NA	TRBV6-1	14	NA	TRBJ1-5	CASSDQDSNQPQHF	TGTGCCAGCAGTGATCAGGATAGCAATCAGCCCCAGCATTTT